This T cell receptor (beta chain) is from a study of siplizumab effects on memory and regulatory T cells. Study conclusions and caveats: No functional test confirmed suppression by proliferating siplizumab-culture Tregs.

TCRdb's table, derived via immunoSEQ multiplex PCR, lists solely in-frame clones and lacks some. The table has over 85,000 clones, 90% to 95% seen once. A remark on this clone: Antigen unknown.

Sequenced sample: CD8+ T cells sorted from blood. The receptor's source is a human donor in good health.

The DNA of the CDR3 is TGTGCCAGTAGTGTGGTGAACACTGAAGCTTTCTTT. Its translation: CASSVVNTEAFF. V gene TRBV19 combines with J gene TRBJ1-1, with D uncertain. The CDR3 consists of 12 residues. The germline gives CDR1 LNHDA, CDR2 SQIVND (reference sequence). V lost 5 bases to trimming and J lost 0 bases, with 4 bases between them.